One and the same sample provided the 24 T cell receptor beta chains below, sequenced in a study of regulatory T cells in long-lasting Graves disease (dated by TCRdb to about 2021). The time point label corresponds to: newly diagnosed GD, antithyroid drugs for less than 3 months. RNA was extracted from PBMCs in TRIzol for both TCR sequencing and RNA sequencing. The library was made by multiplex PCR. The sequencing machine was an Illumina HiSeq 4000. To build TCR beta libraries, CDR3 regions were amplified by Arm-PCR using iRepertoire HTBI primers. The public reads were quality trimmed at Q25 with fastp and then assembled into clones with MiXCR by TCRdb, keeping productive beta chains. Rows are combined by CDR3 protein, so each entry shows the most common genes and DNA. Across this sample there are about 560,000 distinct CDR3 sequences, with about 15% seen only once. The ten largest clones take up about 12% of the sample.

Another study also made use of these data, one on T cells in Graves' hyperthyroidism and ophthalmopathy.

The source material was peripheral blood mononuclear cells (PBMCs), sampled at new diagnosis, from a patient treated with antithyroid drugs. The receptors were sampled from a man younger than 35 with Graves disease. Donor details come from another sample of the same person, matched by shared clones.

The table lists this clonotype with many counts. V gene TRBV5-1 combines with J gene TRBJ2-7; D ambiguous. This CDR3 is 15 amino acids long. V was cut by 1 base and J by 2 bases, with 13 bases left in between. Per germline, CDR1 SGHRS and CDR2 YFSETQ. The CDR3 DNA is TGCGCCAGCAGCTTGTCGGCAAGTACCACCTACGAGCAGTACTTC. Translating it yields CASSLSASTTYEQYF.

This clonotype was observed at least ten times. The gene calls are TRBV6-1 and TRBJ2-7; the D is unclear. Trimming cost V 6 bases and J 4 bases, with 7 bases left between them. The CDR3 is 11 residues long. Per the germline V gene, CDR1 is MNHNS and CDR2 is SASEGT. The CDR3 coding sequence is TGTGCCAGCAGGAGTGGGTACGAGCAGTACTTC. It translates to CASRSGYEQYF.

This clonotype was found a few times. V usage is TRBV20-1 and J usage is TRBJ2-7; 11 bases are shared with TRBD1. CDR3 size: 13 residues. Germline lookup yields CDR1 DFQATT and CDR2 SNEGSKA (reference sequence). The V and J ends lost 5 bases and 4 bases, in that order; junction bases with no gene match: 4. CDR3 nucleotides: TGCAGTGCTTGGACAGGGGGCGAATACGAGCAGTACTTC. Its protein is CSAWTGGEYEQYF.

Only one count was recorded for this clonotype. This may come from a read error, since a much larger clone is one base off. V and J are TRBV12-3 or TRBV12-4 and TRBJ2-2; 7 nucleotides match TRBD1. With V trimmed by 2 bases and J by 7 bases, 7 bases remained unmatched. The CDR3 totals 15 residues. DNA for the CDR3: TGTGCCAGCAGTTTAAGGCAGGGGGAGAACGGGGAGCTGTTTTTT. Its translation is CASSLRQGENGELFF.

The V and J genes are TRBV19 and TRBJ2-5; TRBD2 might be the D (6 bases). Germline V gene lookup returns CDR1 LNHDA and CDR2 SQIVND (reference sequence). There are 14 residues in the CDR3. Trimming pared 4 bases from V and 5 bases from J, leaving 14 bases between. The CDR3: CASSSSGYRETQYF. CDR3 nucleotides: TGTGCCAGTAGTAGCAGCGGGTACAGGGAGACCCAGTACTTC.

This clonotype showed up many times. V is TRBV13 and J is TRBJ2-2, with a weak D call TRBD1 (5 bases). The length of the CDR3 is 13 residues. The ends were cut back, 3 bases at V and 6 bases at J, with 8 bases in the middle. Germline V gene sequence: CDR1 PRHDT, CDR2 FYEKMQ (reference sequence). CDR3 DNA sequence: TGTGCCAGCAGCTTGTCAGGGCCCGGGGAGCTGTTTTTT. Its protein product is CASSLSGPGELFF.

This clonotype has more than one count but fewer than ten. J is TRBJ1-2 and V is TRBV30; D is perhaps TRBD1 (5 bases). CDR3 length: 12 residues. Germline V gene sequence: CDR1 GTSNPN, CDR2 SVGIG (reference sequence). Trimming took 2 bases from V and 8 from J, leaving 12 bases between them. This chain's CDR3 is CAWSTQGGGYTF. The CDR3 coding sequence is TGTGCCTGGAGTACGCAGGGAGGAGGCTACACCTTC. The full variable domain, in which reference TRBV30 and TRBJ1-2 provide the parts outside the CDR3, is SQTIHQWPATLVQPVGSPLSLECTVEGTSNPNLYWYRQAAGRGLQLLFYSVGIGQISSEVPQNLSASRPQDRQFILSSKKLLLSDSGFYLCAWSTQGGGYTFGSGTRLTVV.

The V gene is TRBV5-4, the J gene TRBJ2-1, with D perhaps matching TRBD2 (5 bases). CDR3 size: 13 residues. In germline, CDR1 is SGHNT, CDR2 YYREEE (reference sequence). With 2 bases removed from V and 5 bases from J, the gap between germline ends came to 8 bases. As DNA, the CDR3 is TGTGCCAGCAGCTTTCCGGGGAACAATGAGCAGTTCTTC. Translating it yields CASSFPGNNEQFF.

This rearrangement joins TRBV27 to TRBJ1-5; tentative D call: TRBD1 (5 bases). Trimming took off 6 bases at V and 0 bases at J, with 15 bases between the two ends. The CDR3 is 16 amino acids. Germline values: CDR1 MNHEY, CDR2 SMNVEV (reference sequence). CDR3 in DNA: TGTGCCAGCAGCCAAAAGGGACGTCATAGCAATCAGCCCCAGCATTTT. Translating it yields CASSQKGRHSNQPQHF.

This clonotype was recorded many times. An end of the junction differs from the germline gene, which may be a read error. The chain has TRBV28 and TRBJ1-2; no definite D call. The CDR3 contains 13 residues. Germline CDR1 MDHEN, CDR2 SYDVKM. For the CDR3, the DNA is TGTGCCAGCAGTCCCCAAGTAACCTATGACTACACCTTC. Its protein is CASSPQVTYDYTF.

The sample holds a few counts of this clonotype. The chain links TRBV11-1 to TRBJ1-6; the D is unclear. This CDR3 spans 14 amino acids. In germline, CDR1 is SGHAT, CDR2 FQDESV (reference sequence). Between the trimmed V and J ends, which lost 5 bases and 8 bases, there was a span of 13 bases. Here the CDR3 reads CASSVTAQDSPLHF. For the CDR3, the DNA is TGTGCCAGCAGCGTTACGGCTCAGGATTCACCCCTCCACTTT. Variable domain in full (rest from reference TRBV11-1 and TRBJ1-6): EAEVAQSPRYKITEKSQAVAFWCDPISGHATLYWYRQILGQGPELLVQFQDESVVDDSQLPKDRFSAERLKGVDSTLKIQPAELGDSAMYLCASSVTAQDSPLHFGNGTRLTVT.

This clonotype has only a few counts. The chain employs TRBV5-5 and TRBJ2-1; maybe TRBD2 (7 bases). V was trimmed by 1 base and J by 5 bases, leaving 13 bases between them. The CDR3 loop spans 15 amino acids. CDR1 and CDR2 (germline): SGHKS, YYEKEE (reference sequence). Here the CDR3 DNA reads TGTGCCAGCAGCTTGTTGGGGGCGGGGGACAATGAGCAGTTCTTC. It specifies CASSLLGAGDNEQFF.

The chain uses TRBV27 and TRBJ2-7; the D gene is possibly TRBD1 (5 bases). The germline V gene encodes CDR1 MNHEY and CDR2 SMNVEV (reference sequence). Trimming pared 4 bases from V and 3 bases from J, leaving 13 bases between. The CDR3 length is 14 residues. CDR3 in DNA: TGTGCCAGCAGTTCCCGGTGGGGCCTCTACGAGCAGTACTTC. Translated: CASSSRWGLYEQYF.

The rearrangement uses TRBV10-3 and TRBJ1-1, with a possible D match to TRBD1 (5 bases). From germline, CDR1 is ENHRY and CDR2 SYGVKD. The CDR3 has 16 amino acids. V lost 5 bases and J 1 base, leaving 17 bases between the germline ends. CDR3 region: CAISQQAPSSNTEAFF. In nucleotides, the CDR3 is TGTGCCATCAGTCAACAGGCCCCCTCTTCGAACACTGAAGCTTTCTTT.

V usage is TRBV7-9 and J usage is TRBJ1-4; 7 positions agree with TRBD1. Germline trimming cut 3 bases from V and 8 bases from J; bases unmatched to any gene: 15. Germline V gene sequence: CDR1 SEHNR, CDR2 FQNEAQ (reference sequence). The CDR3 extends over 17 amino acids. The CDR3 DNA is TGTGCCAGCAGCTTGGAAAGGGGACAGCTCGGTGAGGAAAAACTGTTTTTT. It codes for CASSLERGQLGEEKLFF.

The chain has TRBV20-1 and TRBJ2-5; 15 bases match TRBD2. The ends lost 6 bases at V and 5 bases at J; junction bases unmatched: 4. Germline V gene data show CDR1 as DFQATT and CDR2 as SNEGSKA (reference sequence). This CDR3 comprises 14 residues. The CDR3 loop is CSAGTSGRQETQYF. For the CDR3, the DNA is TGCAGTGCCGGGACTAGCGGGAGGCAGGAGACCCAGTACTTC.

This clonotype was recorded a few times. V and J are TRBV12-3 or TRBV12-4 and TRBJ1-2, with D uncertain. The V and J ends lost 1 base and 7 bases respectively, with 19 bases between them. The CDR3 is made up of 16 amino acids. The CDR3: CASSLGEIKPSIGYTF. CDR3 bases: TGTGCCAGCAGTTTAGGGGAGATAAAGCCTTCTATTGGCTACACCTTC.

This clonotype was detected only a few times. The gene calls are TRBV24-1 and TRBJ2-5; 8 positions agree with TRBD1. CDR1 is KGHDR and CDR2 is SFDVKD in the germline V gene. The CDR3 has 15 residues. V was pared by 3 bases and J by 2 bases, with 4 bases of the junction left unmatched. CDR3 loop: CATSDVTGGQETQYF. As DNA, the CDR3 is TGTGCCACCAGTGATGTCACAGGGGGTCAAGAGACCCAGTACTTC.

The rearrangement links TRBV24-1 to TRBJ2-1; 8 bases are a match to TRBD2. CDR3 length: 14 residues. V trimming: 9 bases; J trimming: 7 bases; junction bases outside the gene matches: 10. CDR1 is KGHDR and CDR2 is SFDVKD in the germline V gene. CDR3 loop: CATGKRELYNEQFF. The CDR3 DNA reads TGTGCCACCGGTAAGCGGGAGTTGTATAATGAGCAGTTCTTC.

This clonotype was observed a few times. The V call is TRBV7-3, the J call TRBJ2-3, with 7 bases that match TRBD2. The germline CDR1 and CDR2 sequences are SGHTA and FQGTGA. The CDR3 has 12 amino acids. Trimming removed 8 bases from V and 5 bases from J; junction bases left unmatched: 4. The DNA for the CDR3 is TGTGCCAGCGGGGACTATGGAGATACGCAGTATTTT. Its translation is CASGDYGDTQYF. The entire variable domain, with the rest obtained from reference TRBV7-3 and TRBJ2-3, is as follows: GAGVSQTPSNKVTEKGKYVELRCDPISGHTALYWYRQSLGQGPEFLIYFQGTGAADDSGLPNDRFFAVRPEGSVSTLKIQRTERGDSAVYLCASGDYGDTQYFGPGTRLTVL.

This clonotype came up many times. J is TRBJ1-2 and V is TRBV28, with unresolved D. The CDR3 runs to 14 residues. V was shortened by 5 bases and J by 5 bases, with 15 bases between the two germline ends. The V gene's germline CDR1 is MDHEN and CDR2 SYDVKM. CDR3 residues: CASSLYKALYGYTF. CDR3 bases: TGTGCCAGCAGTCTCTACAAGGCTCTATATGGCTACACCTTC.

This clonotype was observed a handful of times. The V call is TRBV6-2 or TRBV6-3, the J call TRBJ2-7; TRBD1 aligns across 9 bases. Germline CDR1 is MNHEY and CDR2 is SVGEGT. Trimming cost V 5 bases and J 8 bases; bases outside gene matches: 7. The CDR3 is 13 residues long. CDR3 protein: CASSDRDRDKQYF. Written as DNA, the CDR3 is TGTGCCAGCAGTGACCGGGACAGGGATAAGCAGTACTTC.

In its sample, this clonotype was seen a few times. V usage is TRBV9 and J usage is TRBJ2-3; TRBD2 matches at 9 bases. With V trimmed by 6 bases and J by 5 bases, 10 bases remained unmatched. Germline lookup yields CDR1 SGDLS and CDR2 YYNGEE. The CDR3 is 15 amino acids. DNA of the CDR3: TGTGCCAGCACTTTGGGACTAGCCTTGAGAGATACGCAGTATTTT. Protein: CASTLGLALRDTQYF.

This clonotype occurred many times. The CDR3 reads CATSGDRGATYEQYF. For the CDR3, the DNA is TGTGCCACCAGCGGGGACAGGGGGGCGACCTACGAGCAGTACTTC. The gene calls are TRBV15 and TRBJ2-7; 11 bases agree with TRBD1. The germline V gene has CDR1 LNHNV and CDR2 YYDKDF (reference sequence). The CDR3 covers 15 residues. J was trimmed by 2 bases and V by 5 bases; bases with no gene match: 5.